The 21 T cell receptor beta chains listed next were all sequenced from one sample in a study of spatial heterogeneity in lung cancer. The sample's time point: blood at routine non-recurrence follow-up after resection. TCRdb reprocessed the 5' RACE reads via MiXCR and lists one record per CDR3 protein. The table has 9,000 to 10,000 distinct CDR3 sequences, roughly 23% seen once. This material consisted of PBMCs, taken at follow-up. The origin of the receptors is a female donor with early-stage non-small cell lung cancer.

The rearrangement uses TRBV11-2 and TRBJ2-3; 7 bases are shared with TRBD2. The length of the CDR3 is 14 residues. Trimming at V came to 5 bases and at J to 4 bases, leaving 6 bases not matched to a gene. Germline CDR1 SGHAT, CDR2 FQNNGV. The CDR3: CASSRGGVADTQYF. CDR3 sequence (DNA): TGTGCCAGCAGCCGGGGAGGGGTCGCAGATACGCAGTATTTT.

V gene TRBV4-1 combines with J gene TRBJ2-7, with a weak D call TRBD2 (5 bases). Germline V lookup: CDR1 MGHRA, CDR2 YSYEKL. The CDR3 length is 14 residues. Trimming cost V 4 bases and J 2 bases, with 12 bases left between them. This chain's CDR3 is CASSPGIFAYEQYF. CDR3 nucleotide sequence: TGCGCCAGCAGCCCCGGGATCTTCGCCTACGAGCAGTACTTC.

V is TRBV5-1 and J is TRBJ2-1; D tentatively reads TRBD1 or TRBD2 (6 bases each). The CDR3 is 16 amino acids. Trimming removed 3 bases from V and 3 bases from J, with 16 bases in between. Germline V gene lookup returns CDR1 SGHRS and CDR2 YFSETQ. The CDR3 DNA sequence: TGCGCCAGCAGCTGGGGGGACACTAACAACTACAATGAGCAGTTCTTC. Protein: CASSWGDTNNYNEQFF.

Only a few counts were recorded for this clonotype. The genes are TRBV10-3 and TRBJ2-1, with a possible D match to TRBD1 (5 bases). The germline V gene encodes CDR1 ENHRY and CDR2 SYGVKD. The V and J ends lost 8 bases and 9 bases respectively, with 20 bases between them. The CDR3 is made up of 14 amino acids. This CDR3 reads CAIGGALRDSEQFF. DNA for the CDR3: TGTGCCATCGGTGGTGCCTTGAGAGACAGTGAGCAGTTCTTC.

CDR3 amino acids: CASSIDRWANVLTF. Here the CDR3 DNA reads TGTGCCAGTAGTATCGACAGGTGGGCCAACGTCCTGACTTTC. The V and J genes are TRBV19 and TRBJ2-6; perhaps TRBD1 as D (6 bases). Deletions cut 3 bases from V and 5 bases from J, with 8 bases between. The V gene's germline CDR1 is LNHDA and CDR2 SQIVND (reference sequence). The CDR3 contains 14 residues. The full variable domain, rest sourced from reference TRBV19 and TRBJ2-6, is DGGITQSPKYLFRKEGQNVTLSCEQNLNHDAMYWYRQDPGQGLRLIYYSQIVNDFQKGDIAEGYSVSREKKESFPLTVTSAQKNPTAFYLCASSIDRWANVLTFGAGSRLTVL.

The genes are TRBV6-5 and TRBJ2-5, with D maybe TRBD1 (6 bases). V was shortened by 2 bases and J by 7 bases, with 11 bases between the two germline ends. Germline V lookup: CDR1 MNHEY, CDR2 SVGAGI. This CDR3 spans 13 amino acids. CDR3 in DNA: TGTGCCAGCAGTTACAGGGCCAGGGGGACCCAGTACTTC. It encodes CASSYRARGTQYF.

This clonotype was picked up a small number of times. The J gene is TRBJ2-5, the V gene TRBV5-1; D possibly corresponds to TRBD2 (5 bases). Trimming took off 6 bases at V and 4 bases at J, with 19 bases between the two ends. This CDR3 has 15 amino acids. Germline V CDR1 and CDR2: SGHRS, YFSETQ. CDR3 sequence reads: CASTTDFPGRETQYF. CDR3 bases: TGCGCCAGCACAACGGACTTCCCGGGTAGAGAGACCCAGTACTTC.

There are a few counts of this clonotype. J is TRBJ2-1 and V is TRBV4-1; D is unresolved. The V and J ends lost 1 base and 0 bases respectively, with 10 bases between them. Germline V CDR1 and CDR2: MGHRA, YSYEKL. The CDR3 consists of 16 residues. The CDR3 loop is CASSQGGLFSYNEQFF. In nucleotides, the CDR3 is TGCGCCAGCAGCCAAGGTGGGCTCTTCTCCTACAATGAGCAGTTCTTC.

Only a few counts were recorded for this clonotype. The rearrangement uses TRBV5-4 and TRBJ2-1; 10 bases align to TRBD2. The germline V gene encodes CDR1 SGHNT and CDR2 YYREEE (reference sequence). V lost 0 bases to trimming and J lost 2 bases; unmatched junction nucleotides: 2. This CDR3 is built from 16 residues. CDR3 in amino acids: CASSLDLAGAYNEQFF. The CDR3 DNA reads TGTGCCAGCAGCTTGGATCTAGCGGGGGCCTACAATGAGCAGTTCTTC.

Only a few counts were recorded for this clonotype. The chain has TRBV4-1 and TRBJ2-3; no clear D gene. Germline V lookup: CDR1 MGHRA, CDR2 YSYEKL. V was cut by 1 base and J by 2 bases, with 19 bases left in between. CDR3 length equals 18 residues. CDR3: CASSQVTYTAFTTDTQYF. As DNA, the CDR3 is TGCGCCAGCAGCCAAGTCACCTACACGGCGTTTACCACAGATACGCAGTATTTT.

By frequency in the sample, this clonotype is medium-sized (0.01 to 0.1%). In nucleotides, the CDR3 is TGCAGTGCCCCGAGTATGGGCGGGATCTCCTACGAGCAGTACTTC. Encoded protein: CSAPSMGGISYEQYF. The chain employs TRBV20-1 and TRBJ2-7, with D perhaps TRBD2 (6 bases). Looked up from germline, CDR1 is DFQATT and CDR2 is SNEGSKA (reference sequence). The length of the CDR3 is 15 residues. V was cut by 6 bases and J by 0 bases, with 18 bases left in between.

The J gene is TRBJ2-2, the V gene TRBV7-2; possible D gene TRBD1, 6 bases. This CDR3 region has 14 residues. Looked up from germline, CDR1 is SGHTA and CDR2 is FQGNSA. V was trimmed by 4 bases and J by 3 bases, leaving 9 bases between them. The CDR3 sequence: CASSSQGHTGELFF. CDR3 nucleotide sequence: TGTGCCAGCAGCTCTCAGGGGCACACCGGGGAGCTGTTTTTT. Supplemented by reference TRBV7-2 and TRBJ2-2, the full variable domain reads GAGVSQSPSNKVTEKGKDVELRCDPISGHTALYWYRQSLGQGLEFLIYFQGNSAPDKSGLPSDRFSAERTGGSVSTLTIQRTQQEDSAVYLCASSSQGHTGELFFGEGSRLTVL.

The chain has TRBV12-3 or TRBV12-4 and TRBJ2-1, with 12 bases matching TRBD2. The V gene end was trimmed by 4 bases and the J gene end by 9 bases; junction bases not matched to a gene: 7. This CDR3 is built from 15 residues. The CDR3 sequence is CASSYLAGGPGEQFF. DNA of the CDR3: TGTGCCAGCAGTTACCTAGCGGGAGGGCCGGGTGAGCAGTTCTTC.

This clonotype is medium-sized within its sample. The chain is built from TRBV7-3 and TRBJ2-1; a possible D gene is TRBD1 (6 bases). Germline CDR1 SGHTA, CDR2 FQGTGA. V was trimmed by 1 base and J by 4 bases, leaving 11 bases between them. CDR3 length: 15 residues. DNA for the CDR3: TGTGCCAGCAGCTTAAACCAGGGGCCTTACAATGAGCAGTTCTTC. This translates into CASSLNQGPYNEQFF.

This clonotype counts as medium-sized. The genes are TRBV20-1 and TRBJ2-3; maybe TRBD2 (6 bases). CDR1 is DFQATT, CDR2 SNEGSKA, per germline (reference sequence). The CDR3 runs to 13 residues. V lost 5 bases, J lost 2 bases, and 11 bases lay in between. In nucleotides, the CDR3 is TGCAGTGCTTTTAGCGGTTACACAGATACGCAGTATTTT. It is translated as CSAFSGYTDTQYF.

V gene TRBV29-1 combines with J gene TRBJ2-6; no clear D. This CDR3 is 14 amino acids long. Germline CDR1 and CDR2: SQVTM and ANQGSEA. The V end was cut by 4 bases, the J end by 0 bases, with 7 bases between. The CDR3, as DNA: TGCAGCGTTGGGCGGTACTCTGGGGCCAACGTCCTGACTTTC. Protein: CSVGRYSGANVLTF.

The V gene is TRBV5-1, the J gene TRBJ1-1; no firm D call. This CDR3 region has 14 residues. The germline CDR1 and CDR2 sequences are SGHRS and YFSETQ. The ends were cut back, 7 bases at V and 7 bases at J, with 20 bases in the middle. Here the CDR3 DNA reads TGCGCCAGCTCGCGAGGGATAGATCTTATTGAAGCTTTCTTT. Protein product: CASSRGIDLIEAFF.

The gene calls are TRBV3-1 and TRBJ1-5; maybe TRBD1 (5 bases). Germline lookup yields CDR1 LGHDT and CDR2 YNNKEL (reference sequence). The CDR3 contains 14 residues. The V end lost 2 bases, the J end lost 3 bases, and 8 bases lay between the germline ends. The CDR3, as DNA: TGTGCCAGCAGCCAACAGGGATTCAATCAGCCCCAGCATTTT. Residues: CASSQQGFNQPQHF.

In the case of this clonotype: This may stem from a read error, because a much larger clone lies one nucleotide away. The CDR3 DNA reads as TGCGCCAGCAGCCACCAGGACGGTGCCTACGAGCAGTACTTC. Translated, it gives CASSHQDGAYEQYF. The chain is built from TRBV5-1 and TRBJ2-7, with no clear D. The germline CDR1 and CDR2 sequences are SGHRS and YFSETQ. The CDR3 runs 14 residues. The V end was cut by 4 bases, the J end by 2 bases, with 13 bases between.

This clonotype was detected only once. This chain links TRBV3-1 with TRBJ1-6; D gene unclear. Germline V gene data show CDR1 as LGHDT and CDR2 as YNNKEL (reference sequence). The V gene lost 3 bases and the J gene lost 9 bases, with 15 bases spanning the gap. The length of the CDR3 is 15 residues. Here the CDR3 reads CASSHGRRIGSPLHF. In DNA, the CDR3 is TGTGCCAGCAGCCACGGAAGACGCATTGGTTCACCCCTCCACTTT.

Within the sample, this clonotype is medium-sized. The rearrangement uses TRBV7-6 and TRBJ2-3; D may match TRBD1 or TRBD2 (5 bases each). V gave up 1 base and J gave up 2 bases, with 16 bases separating them. The CDR3 extends over 17 amino acids. The germline V gene encodes CDR1 SGHVS and CDR2 FNYEAQ. In DNA form, the CDR3 reads TGTGCCAGCAGCTTAGGTCTTACGGGGCTGGCCACAGATACGCAGTATTTT. Translated, it gives CASSLGLTGLATDTQYF.